The 31 T cell receptor beta chains below were found in one sample sequenced in a study of cytomegalovirus exposure and HLA in healthy donors. The PCR ran on 60 Vbeta and 13 Jbeta primers. Using immunoSEQ multiplex PCR, the repertoire was profiled, and TCRdb retains in-frame clones only, with some absent. The table for this sample gives 90,000 to 100,000 clones. The sequencing input was PBMCs. These receptors all stem from a woman between 25 and 40 years old in good health and CMV-seronegative.

The genes are TRBV30 and TRBJ2-7; 13 bases line up with TRBD2. V was clipped by 5 bases and J by 5 bases; unmatched bases: 18. Germline values: CDR1 GTSNPN, CDR2 SVGIG (reference sequence). This CDR3 region has 18 residues. The CDR3 here is CAWGPGTSGKDSLHEQYF. The DNA of the CDR3 is TGTGCCTGGGGCCCCGGGACTAGCGGGAAAGATTCCCTCCACGAGCAGTACTTC.

J is TRBJ2-3 and V is TRBV28; 8 nucleotides match TRBD2. V dropped 3 bases and J dropped 1; count of bases not matched to a gene: 3. The CDR3 consists of 15 residues. The germline V gene has CDR1 MDHEN and CDR2 SYDVKM. The CDR3 nucleotides are TGTGCCAGCAGTTTGTCGACTAGCGGCACAGATACGCAGTATTTT. As protein: CASSLSTSGTDTQYF. The full variable domain, in which reference TRBV28 and TRBJ2-3 provide the parts outside the CDR3, is DVKVTQSSRYLVKRTGEKVFLECVQDMDHENMFWYRQDPGLGLRLIYFSYDVKMKEKGDIPEGYSVSREKKERFSLILESASTNQTSMYLCASSLSTSGTDTQYFGPGTRLTVL.

V and J are TRBV5-1 and TRBJ1-4; TRBD1 agrees at 8 bases. The J segment lost 6 bases and the V segment lost 1 base, leaving 2 bases of the junction unmatched. CDR3 length: 14 amino acids. CDR1 is SGHRS and CDR2 is YFSETQ in the germline V gene. The CDR3 reads CASSLRQGYEKLFF. In nucleotides, the CDR3 is TGCGCCAGCAGCTTGCGACAGGGGTATGAAAAACTGTTTTTT.

The chain joins TRBV6-5 to TRBJ1-6; 9 bases align to TRBD1. Germline V gene sequence: CDR1 MNHEY, CDR2 SVGAGI. Trimming took 5 bases from V and 9 from J; bases not matched to a gene: 5. The CDR3 sequence is 14 residues long. The CDR3 region has the DNA TGTGCCAGCAGTCCGGGACAGGGCGTTTCACCCCTCCACTTT. Residues: CASSPGQGVSPLHF.

The chain is built from TRBV7-2 and TRBJ2-7, with D perhaps matching TRBD2 (6 bases). Trimming stripped 1 base from V and 4 bases from J, with 14 bases between. Germline CDR1 SGHTA, CDR2 FQGNSA. This CDR3 comprises 15 residues. CDR3 residues: CASSLVVSGLYEQYF. The CDR3 region has the DNA TGTGCCAGCAGCTTAGTAGTCTCCGGACTATACGAGCAGTACTTC.

V and J are TRBV19 and TRBJ2-5; 8 bases are a match to TRBD1. TRBJ2-7 explains the end of the DNA better; the J call may be wrong. Germline CDR1 is LNHDA and CDR2 is SQIVND (reference sequence). The CDR3 runs to 12 residues. CDR3: CATRTGIYEQYF. The CDR3 DNA follows: TGTGCCACCCGGACAGGGATCTACGAGCAGTACTTC.

The genes are TRBV27 and TRBJ2-7; D perhaps matches TRBD1 (5 bases). Germline assignment: CDR1 MNHEY and CDR2 SMNVEV (reference sequence). V was clipped by 3 bases and J by 3 bases, with 9 bases between them. The CDR3 runs to 13 residues. CDR3 loop: CASSLQGFYEQYF. CDR3 nucleotide sequence: TGTGCCAGCAGTTTGCAGGGATTCTACGAGCAGTACTTC.

J is TRBJ2-2 and V is TRBV27, with 8 bases lining up with TRBD2. CDR1 is MNHEY and CDR2 is SMNVEV in the germline V gene (reference sequence). This CDR3 region has 16 residues. V shed 4 bases and J 3 bases; nucleotides not matched to a gene: 7. In DNA, the CDR3 is TGTGCCAGCAGTTCCCTGACGGGAGGGGACACCGGGGAGCTGTTTTTT. This encodes CASSSLTGGDTGELFF.

The V call is TRBV5-4, the J call TRBJ1-1; 7 bases match TRBD1. Germline CDR1 reads SGHNT; CDR2 reads YYREEE (reference sequence). The length of the CDR3 is 18 residues. With V trimmed by 7 bases and J by 0 bases, 18 bases remained unmatched. The CDR3 DNA follows: TGTGCCAGCGGCCCGGACAGGATGCTCCAAGATATGAACACTGAAGCTTTCTTT. It specifies CASGPDRMLQDMNTEAFF.

This rearrangement joins TRBV28 to TRBJ2-3; D unclear. The germline V gene encodes CDR1 MDHEN and CDR2 SYDVKM. This CDR3 has 14 amino acids. V was cut by 3 bases and J by 3 bases, with 10 bases left in between. The CDR3 here is CASSLLVRTDTQYF. CDR3 DNA sequence: TGTGCCAGCAGTTTGTTAGTAAGAACAGATACGCAGTATTTT.

The V and J genes are TRBV5-4 and TRBJ1-2; 8 nucleotides match TRBD1. The trim removed 4 bases at V and 7 bases at J, leaving 6 bases unmatched. The CDR3 is 13 amino acids. Germline assignment: CDR1 SGHNT and CDR2 YYREEE (reference sequence). CDR3 protein: CASSPDRAGGYTF. The CDR3 nucleotides are TGTGCCAGCAGCCCGGACAGGGCGGGTGGCTACACCTTC.

This chain connects TRBV4-1 to TRBJ2-3; 8 bases agree with TRBD1. Germline lookup yields CDR1 MGHRA and CDR2 YSYEKL. Losses at the gene ends were 1 base for V and 3 bases for J; bases not matched to a gene: 9. The CDR3 extends over 17 amino acids. This CDR3 reads CASSQGVQGASTDTQYF. DNA for the CDR3: TGCGCCAGCAGCCAAGGGGTTCAGGGGGCGAGTACAGATACGCAGTATTTT.

The chain combines TRBV9 with TRBJ1-2; possibly TRBD1 for D (5 bases). V was pared by 3 bases and J by 6 bases, with 18 bases between. Germline V CDR1 and CDR2: SGDLS, YYNGEE. The CDR3 spans 15 residues. CDR3 loop: CASSARPRAFHGYTF. The CDR3 nucleotides read TGTGCCAGCAGCGCCCGGCCCAGGGCGTTTCATGGCTACACCTTC.

J is TRBJ2-2 and V is TRBV29-1; D might be TRBD2 (6 bases). V dropped 7 bases and J dropped 0 bases, with 12 bases sitting between them. The CDR3 extends over 14 amino acids. The V gene's germline CDR1 is SQVTM and CDR2 ANQGSEA. DNA of the CDR3: TGCAGCGCCATAGCGGAAGCGAACACCGGGGAGCTGTTTTTT. Translation: CSAIAEANTGELFF.

V and J are TRBV2 and TRBJ2-5; 12 bases agree with TRBD2. V lost 5 bases to trimming and J lost 3 bases; unmatched junction nucleotides: 16. Looked up from germline, CDR1 is SNHLY and CDR2 is FYNNEI. There are 19 residues in the CDR3. The DNA for the CDR3 is TGTGCCAGCAGTCCCGAAGGTGGACTAGCGGGGAAAGGGGAAGAGACCCAGTACTTC. It translates to CASSPEGGLAGKGEETQYF.

The genes are TRBV19 and TRBJ1-1; TRBD1 matches 7 bases. The length of the CDR3 is 14 residues. The V and J ends lost 7 bases and 6 bases, in that order; junction bases with no gene match: 11. Germline CDR1 is LNHDA and CDR2 is SQIVND (reference sequence). The CDR3 DNA follows: TGTGCCAGTATCCGGACAGGAGGACGACCTGAAGCTTTCTTT. Translating it yields CASIRTGGRPEAFF.

This rearrangement joins TRBV18 to TRBJ1-1, with TRBD1 identical over 7 bases. The V segment lost 2 bases and the J segment 9 bases; nucleotides outside the gene matches: 12. Germline-derived CDR1 and CDR2 are KGHSH and LQKENI. CDR3 length equals 15 residues. CDR3 DNA: TGTGCCAGCTCACCAGTTGGCAGGGGGGACGGTAAAGCTTTCTTT. The encoded protein is CASSPVGRGDGKAFF.

The chain recombines TRBV9 with TRBJ2-4, with D maybe TRBD2 (5 bases). CDR1 is SGDLS, CDR2 YYNGEE, per germline. Deletions cut 4 bases from V and 9 bases from J, with 17 bases between. The CDR3 is 14 residues long. The CDR3 loop is CASSSHPSRAIQYF. CDR3 nucleotides: TGTGCCAGCAGCTCCCACCCTAGCCGGGCCATTCAGTACTTC.

V and J are TRBV19 and TRBJ2-7; a weak D match, TRBD2 (5 bases). This CDR3 comprises 16 residues. Germline values: CDR1 LNHDA, CDR2 SQIVND (reference sequence). Trimming shortened V by 2 bases and J by 0 bases, and 14 bases separated the two germline ends. The CDR3 coding sequence is TGTGCCAGTAGTATATTCGAGGGCGAGGACTCCTACGAGCAGTACTTC. Translating it yields CASSIFEGEDSYEQYF.

The CDR3 DNA follows: TGTGCCATCAGTGACATGGCGGCTAATGAAAAACTGTTTTTT. This sequence encodes CAISDMAANEKLFF. The genes are TRBV10-3 and TRBJ1-4, with D uncertain. Trimming took off 3 bases at V and 3 bases at J, with 8 bases between the two ends. The germline V gene encodes CDR1 ENHRY and CDR2 SYGVKD. This CDR3 is built from 14 residues.

V is TRBV5-1 and J is TRBJ2-2; D is ambiguous. Germline lookup yields CDR1 SGHRS and CDR2 YFSETQ. There are 14 residues in the CDR3. Deletions cut 0 bases from V and 6 bases from J, with 9 bases between. CDR3: CASSLERLAGELFF. The CDR3 bases are TGCGCCAGCAGCTTGGAGCGTTTGGCCGGGGAGCTGTTTTTT.

The rearrangement links TRBV6-6 to TRBJ1-1, with D unclear. The CDR3 covers 10 residues. The V end was cut by 9 bases, the J end by 8 bases, with 10 bases between. Germline-derived CDR1 and CDR2 are MNHNY and SVGAGI (reference sequence). Here the CDR3 DNA reads TGTGCCAGTGGTTCAGTCGAAGCTTTCTTT. Translated, it gives CASGSVEAFF.

This chain uses TRBV5-1 with TRBJ2-5; 7 nucleotides match TRBD1. The assigned J gene may be wrong: the sequence end matches TRBJ2-7 better. Germline V CDR1 and CDR2: SGHRS, YFSETQ. The CDR3 is made up of 15 amino acids. As DNA, the CDR3 is TGCGCCAGCAGCTTGATTGGGACAGCTGCCTACGAGCAGTACTTC. It encodes CASSLIGTAAYEQYF.

The chain combines TRBV18 with TRBJ1-2; D is uncertain. Germline CDR1 reads KGHSH; CDR2 reads LQKENI. Trimming stripped 0 bases from V and 6 bases from J, with 8 bases between. This CDR3 has 13 residues. CDR3 bases: TGTGCCAGCTCACCACCGTCAGGCAATGGCTACACCTTC. Translation: CASSPPSGNGYTF.

The genes are TRBV28 and TRBJ1-4; TRBD1 agrees at 7 bases. Germline V gene sequence: CDR1 MDHEN, CDR2 SYDVKM. The CDR3 has 13 residues. Trimming took 7 bases from V and 8 from J; bases not matched to a gene: 7. The CDR3 is CASITGVGEKLFF. CDR3 bases: TGTGCCAGCATTACAGGGGTGGGGGAAAAACTGTTTTTT.

V gene TRBV11-2 combines with J gene TRBJ1-6; a weak D match, TRBD1 (6 bases). The V and J ends lost 3 bases and 5 bases respectively, with 8 bases between them. The CDR3 consists of 14 residues. Germline CDR1 and CDR2: SGHAT and FQNNGV. DNA for the CDR3: TGTGCCAGCAGCTTCTCAGGGGATAATTCACCCCTCCACTTT. Its protein product is CASSFSGDNSPLHF.

The chain couples TRBV27 to TRBJ1-5, with 7 positions matching TRBD1. This CDR3 is 15 amino acids long. Germline CDR1 reads MNHEY; CDR2 reads SMNVEV (reference sequence). The V and J ends lost 6 bases and 4 bases, in that order; junction bases with no gene match: 9. CDR3 residues: CASRKDRALNQPQHF. The DNA for the CDR3 is TGTGCCAGCAGAAAAGACAGGGCGTTGAATCAGCCCCAGCATTTT.

The chain is built from TRBV30 and TRBJ2-2, with D possibly matching TRBD1 (5 bases). V lost 8 bases to trimming and J lost 4 bases, with 14 bases between them. Germline V gives CDR1 GTSNPN, CDR2 SVGIG (reference sequence). There are 13 residues in the CDR3. Here the CDR3 DNA reads TGTGCCGGTAGAAGGGGTTCCACCGGGGAGCTGTTTTTT. It yields the protein CAGRRGSTGELFF.

The V gene is TRBV2, the J gene TRBJ2-7; TRBD2 aligns across 9 bases. From germline, CDR1 is SNHLY and CDR2 FYNNEI. J lost 12 bases, V lost 5 bases, and 8 bases had no gene match. The CDR3 has 12 residues. In DNA form, the CDR3 reads TGTGCCAGCAGTCCTATGACTAGCGGATGGTACTTC. This translates into CASSPMTSGWYF. The whole variable domain, filled in from reference TRBV2 and TRBJ2-7, reads EPEVTQTPSHQVTQMGQEVILRCVPISNHLYFYWYRQILGQKVEFLVSFYNNEISEKSEIFDDQFSVERPDGSNFTLKIRSTKLEDSAMYFCASSPMTSGWYFGPGTRLTVT.

This chain joins TRBV9 and TRBJ1-1; D is undetermined. Germline CDR1 and CDR2: SGDLS and YYNGEE. V was pared by 5 bases and J by 0 bases, with 8 bases between. The CDR3 is 13 amino acids. The CDR3 bases are TGTGCCAGCAGAGCGGGAATGAACACTGAAGCTTTCTTT. Protein sequence: CASRAGMNTEAFF.

V is TRBV6-6 and J is TRBJ2-1; 13 nucleotides align to TRBD2. CDR3 length equals 15 residues. The V gene's germline CDR1 is MNHNY and CDR2 SVGAGI (reference sequence). V was pared by 6 bases and J by 10 bases, with 9 bases of the junction left unmatched. Written as DNA, the CDR3 is TGTGCCAGCAGCCGAGGGACTAGCGGGGCGAGCGAGCAGTTCTTC. This sequence encodes CASSRGTSGASEQFF.